One sample yielded the 3 T cell receptor beta chains listed below, sequenced in a study of cytomegalovirus exposure and HLA in healthy donors listed by TCRdb under 2017. To prepare the library, the immunoSEQ multiplex PCR assay was applied. The multiplex PCR relied on a mix of 60 forward primers for TCR Vbeta segments and 13 reverse primers for TCR Jbeta segments. TCRdb retrieved this table from immuneACCESS and kept in-frame rearrangements only. Not all clones are present; in checked studies, unresolved V genes account for under half, and no reason is known for the remainder. The sample table contains about 180,000 clones; only one count was recorded for 65% to 80% of them. Clones ranked in the top ten supply 2% to 3% of the sample. The sample taken for sequencing was PBMCs. The receptor source for this set is a woman aged 30 to 39 in good health and CMV-seropositive.

The chain employs TRBV27 and TRBJ2-3; TRBD2 matches 10 bases. V gave up 5 bases and J gave up 0 bases; unmatched junction bases: 8. The CDR3 spans 17 residues. Per the germline V gene, CDR1 is MNHEY and CDR2 is SMNVEV (reference sequence). The CDR3 DNA sequence: TGTGCCAGCAGTCCCCGGACTAGCGGCGTTAGCACAGATACGCAGTATTTT. Translated: CASSPRTSGVSTDTQYF.

The chain recombines TRBV7-2 with TRBJ2-1, with 9 bases fitting TRBD1. Germline trimming cut 5 bases from V and 6 bases from J; bases unmatched to any gene: 8. Per germline, CDR1 SGHTA and CDR2 FQGNSA. The CDR3 sequence is 15 residues long. The CDR3 coding sequence is TGTGCCAGCAGCGGCACAGGGGGCAGAATCAATGAGCAGTTCTTC. It encodes CASSGTGGRINEQFF.

The V and J genes are TRBV7-8 and TRBJ1-5; possible D gene TRBD1, 6 bases. CDR1 SGHVS and CDR2 FQNEAQ come from the germline V gene. This CDR3 has 15 residues. V was pared by 4 bases and J by 4 bases, with 14 bases between. CDR3 residues: CASSWRRGANQPQHF. The DNA for the CDR3 is TGTGCCAGCAGCTGGAGGCGGGGGGCGAATCAGCCCCAGCATTTT.